Following are 21 T cell receptor beta chains from one sample sequenced in a study of control samples from healthy donors and cancer patients. The method was immunoSEQ multiplex PCR; TCRdb's version includes in-frame clones alone and lacks a portion of them. Of some 130,000 clones in the sample, 85% to 95% are singletons; the top ten hold about 3.6%. The sample comprised blood. Every receptor here comes from a man younger than 45 in good health.

This clone was picked up one time. This chain links TRBV7-2 with TRBJ2-7, with 9 positions matching TRBD1. Germline V CDR1 and CDR2: SGHTA, FQGNSA. The V gene end was trimmed by 1 base and the J gene end by 7 bases; junction bases not matched to a gene: 5. The CDR3 sequence is 14 residues long. In DNA, the CDR3 is TGTGCCAGCAGCTTAGAGGGACAGGGCAGGGAGCAGTACTTC. This translates into CASSLEGQGREQYF.

The V call is TRBV28, the J call TRBJ1-1; D unresolved. Deletions cut 10 bases from V and 0 bases from J, with 24 bases between. The V gene's germline CDR1 is MDHEN and CDR2 SYDVKM. The CDR3 covers 17 residues. The CDR3 region has the DNA TGTGCCACCAACACGGAGAGTGAAACGCGTATGAACACTGAAGCTTTCTTT. Translation gives CATNTESETRMNTEAFF.

J is TRBJ2-2 and V is TRBV28; no definite D call. Germline V gene data show CDR1 as MDHEN and CDR2 as SYDVKM. The CDR3 loop spans 16 amino acids. V was cut by 3 bases and J by 0 bases, with 11 bases left in between. The CDR3 spells CASSLIGNSNTGELFF. The DNA of the CDR3 is TGTGCCAGCAGTTTGATCGGTAACTCGAACACCGGGGAGCTGTTTTTT.

The chain is built from TRBV7-9 and TRBJ2-2; tentatively, D is TRBD1 or TRBD2 (5 bases each). The V end was cut by 8 bases, the J end by 5 bases, with 15 bases between. The germline V gene encodes CDR1 SEHNR and CDR2 FQNEAQ (reference sequence). The CDR3 has 14 amino acids. Written as DNA, the CDR3 is TGTGCCAGCCCGGGGCCCAAGCAGACCGGGGAGCTGTTTTTT. Translation gives CASPGPKQTGELFF.

The chain employs TRBV9 and TRBJ2-1; 7 bases are a match to TRBD2. The CDR3 has 15 amino acids. The V gene's germline CDR1 is SGDLS and CDR2 YYNGEE. V shed 3 bases, J shed 0 bases, and the junction held 3 bases outside the gene matches. The CDR3 reads CASSAGGSSYNEQFF. DNA for the CDR3: TGTGCCAGCAGCGCCGGGGGGAGCTCCTACAATGAGCAGTTCTTC.

This clone was seen only once. This chain connects TRBV30 to TRBJ1-2, with D possibly matching TRBD1 (6 bases). Trimming left V 4 bases short and J 4 bases short, with 16 bases between. CDR1 is GTSNPN and CDR2 is SVGIG in the germline V gene (reference sequence). The CDR3 consists of 14 residues. CDR3 DNA: TGTGCCTGGACACGTAGCGGGGGCACCTATGGCTACACCTTC. This encodes CAWTRSGGTYGYTF.

J is TRBJ1-2 and V is TRBV19; 12 positions match TRBD1. Germline CDR1 and CDR2: LNHDA and SQIVND (reference sequence). The CDR3 has 15 amino acids. V shed 6 bases, J shed 7 bases, and the junction held 9 bases outside the gene matches. The CDR3 region is CASSKPGTGGRGYTF. The CDR3, as DNA: TGTGCCAGTAGCAAACCCGGGACAGGGGGCCGTGGCTACACCTTC.

CDR3 in DNA: TGTGCCAGCAGCGTAGGGATTGAGAGTGGGGGTGAAGCTTTCTTT. Its translation: CASSVGIESGGEAFF. The gene calls are TRBV9 and TRBJ1-1; tentatively, D is TRBD1 (5 bases). CDR1 is SGDLS and CDR2 is YYNGEE in the germline V gene. This CDR3 spans 15 amino acids. Between the trimmed V and J ends, which lost 0 bases and 7 bases, there was a span of 16 bases.

This clone was picked up a small number of times. The chain joins TRBV7-9 to TRBJ2-7, with D unclear. The V end was cut by 2 bases, the J end by 4 bases, with 6 bases between. The germline V gene has CDR1 SEHNR and CDR2 FQNEAQ (reference sequence). This CDR3 is built from 12 residues. This CDR3 is CASSLQPYEQYF. In DNA, the CDR3 is TGTGCCAGCAGCTTACAGCCTTACGAGCAGTACTTC.

This rearrangement joins TRBV19 to TRBJ1-6; possibly TRBD1 for D (5 bases). The V gene lost 7 bases and the J gene lost 7 bases, with 14 bases spanning the gap. The length of the CDR3 is 14 residues. In germline, CDR1 is LNHDA, CDR2 SQIVND (reference sequence). The CDR3 sequence is CASKWQGGNSPLHF. The CDR3 DNA follows: TGTGCCAGTAAGTGGCAGGGTGGCAATTCACCCCTCCACTTT.

This clone was detected only once. This chain links TRBV11-3 with TRBJ2-1, with a weak D call TRBD2 (6 bases). The germline CDR1 and CDR2 sequences are SGHNT and YENEEA. V was pared by 0 bases and J by 2 bases, with 8 bases between. The CDR3 is 15 residues long. The DNA for the CDR3 is TGTGCCAGCAGCTTAGATCGGGGGACCTACAATGAGCAGTTCTTC. It yields the protein CASSLDRGTYNEQFF.

The J gene is TRBJ1-6, the V gene TRBV7-2; no definite D call. Trimming removed 2 bases from V and 7 bases from J, with 15 bases in between. This CDR3 is built from 16 residues. Germline CDR1 reads SGHTA; CDR2 reads FQGNSA. The CDR3 is CASSLMKGDRNSPLHF. Here the CDR3 DNA reads TGTGCCAGCAGCTTAATGAAGGGTGATCGGAATTCACCCCTCCACTTT.

V is TRBV15 and J is TRBJ2-1; 9 bases line up with TRBD1. CDR1 LNHNV and CDR2 YYDKDF come from the germline V gene (reference sequence). The CDR3 is 16 amino acids. Trimming removed 5 bases from V and 8 bases from J; junction bases left unmatched: 13. Here the CDR3 DNA reads TGTGCCACCAGCGAACGACGGGACAGGGAAAGCTATGAGCAGTTCTTC. Its protein is CATSERRDRESYEQFF.

This chain connects TRBV29-1 to TRBJ1-3; D is ambiguous. CDR1 is SQVTM, CDR2 ANQGSEA, per germline. Trimming removed 4 bases at V and 0 bases at J, with 7 bases between. CDR3 length: 13 residues. The CDR3 spells CSVAIYSGNTIYF. In nucleotides, the CDR3 is TGCAGCGTTGCGATCTACTCTGGAAACACCATATATTTT.

The chain links TRBV3-1 (or the pseudogene TRBV3-2) to TRBJ2-7; TRBD1 might be the D (5 bases). This CDR3 spans 13 amino acids. Trimming stripped 0 bases from V and 5 bases from J, with 8 bases between. CDR1 is LGHDT and CDR2 is YNNKEL in the germline V gene (reference sequence). This chain's CDR3 is CASSQEEGDEQYF. Written as DNA, the CDR3 is TGTGCCAGCAGCCAAGAGGAAGGGGACGAGCAGTACTTC.

A single count supports this clone. J is TRBJ2-7 and V is TRBV3-1 (or the pseudogene TRBV3-2), with 7 bases identical to TRBD2. The V gene end was trimmed by 6 bases and the J gene end by 7 bases; junction bases not matched to a gene: 12. CDR3 size: 14 residues. CDR1 and CDR2 (germline): LGHDT, YNNKEL (reference sequence). The CDR3 here is CASSQTSHAGEQYF. The DNA of the CDR3 is TGTGCCAGCAGTCAGACTAGCCATGCAGGAGAGCAGTACTTC.

The chain carries TRBV5-5 and TRBJ1-4; 7 bases match TRBD1. With V trimmed by 1 base and J by 8 bases, 11 bases remained unmatched. The CDR3 runs 16 residues. Per germline, CDR1 SGHKS and CDR2 YYEKEE (reference sequence). CDR3 bases: TGTGCCAGCAGCTTGCAGCCAGGGGGACGTTTGGAAAAACTGTTTTTT. Protein product: CASSLQPGGRLEKLFF.

V and J are TRBV7-9 and TRBJ2-1, with 9 bases fitting TRBD2. Germline CDR1 SEHNR, CDR2 FQNEAQ (reference sequence). CDR3 length: 14 residues. The V segment lost 6 bases and the J segment 5 bases; nucleotides outside the gene matches: 5. The CDR3 bases are TGTGCCAGCAGAGCGGGGGGCCTTAACAATGAGCAGTTCTTC. This sequence encodes CASRAGGLNNEQFF.

This sequence joins TRBV9 and TRBJ1-4; no clear D. Germline lookup yields CDR1 SGDLS and CDR2 YYNGEE. V lost 0 bases to trimming and J lost 3 bases, with 9 bases between them. This CDR3 region has 15 residues. As DNA, the CDR3 is TGTGCCAGCAGCGTAGGTGGCTCCCCTAATGAAAAACTGTTTTTT. Encoded protein: CASSVGGSPNEKLFF.

This sequence joins TRBV4-1 and TRBJ2-2, with D unclear. This CDR3 spans 13 amino acids. V was pared by 4 bases and J by 6 bases, with 9 bases between. CDR1 MGHRA and CDR2 YSYEKL come from the germline V gene. The CDR3 here is CASSLHGSGELFF. CDR3 nucleotides: TGCGCCAGCAGCCTCCACGGGTCCGGGGAGCTGTTTTTT.

The V call is TRBV5-1, the J call TRBJ1-2; D uncertain. The germline V and J ends were trimmed by 0 bases and 0 bases, with 9 bases remaining between them. The CDR3 extends over 15 amino acids. Germline CDR1 and CDR2: SGHRS and YFSETQ. Written as DNA, the CDR3 is TGCGCCAGCAGCTTGGTGCCGTCGGCTAACTATGGCTACACCTTC. Protein product: CASSLVPSANYGYTF.